This entry concerns a single T cell receptor (beta chain). These data originate in a study of blood T cell repertoires in COVID-19. Study information: Specimens from acute and convalescent COVID-19 originated in the United States, Italy and Spain. The cDNA or gDNA used as material had been derived from T cells, B-cell-depleted T cells, or PBMCs.

Assay: immunoSEQ multiplex PCR; the TCRdb copy retains only in-frame clones and omits some. The profile shows roughly 330,000 clones, over 75% of them singletons. The CDR3 has 15 amino acids. Trimming removed 1 base from V and 5 bases from J, with 12 bases in between. Looked up from germline, CDR1 is MNHEY and CDR2 is SMNVEV (reference sequence). The clonotype was recovered from a woman aged 45-65 years with active or convalescent COVID-19. Sequencing was carried out using peripheral blood. The chain couples TRBV27 to TRBJ2-1, with D perhaps matching TRBD1 (6 bases). CDR3 protein: CASSLYQGLNNEQFF. CDR3 DNA sequence: TGTGCCAGCAGTTTATACCAGGGGCTTAACAATGAGCAGTTCTTC.